This T cell receptor (beta chain) is from a study of post-analysis software for immune sequencing data. Notes on the study in general: Those with multiple sclerosis, the patient group, showed significantly lower normalized Chao1 diversity than controls. When the samples were clustered directly with F measure, those that had been prepared in the same batch showed strong co-clustering.

A few counts support this clonotype. Its antigen is not identified. Unique molecular identifiers were present in the TCR beta cDNA libraries. Between about 1 and 11 million T cells gave rise to some 520,000 cDNA molecules. TCRdb re-analysed the PCR reads in MiXCR, keeping a single row per CDR3 protein. Here the sample spans roughly 200,000 distinct CDR3 sequences, 29% being singletons. Sequences were obtained from blood. This TCR was recovered from a girl aged 2-17 years with multiple sclerosis.

This chain's CDR3 is CASSLVSLQGNSPLHF. As DNA, the CDR3 is TGTGCCAGCAGCTTAGTATCTCTACAGGGTAATTCACCCCTCCACTTT. The chain links TRBV7-8 to TRBJ1-6; D is perhaps TRBD1 (6 bases). The germline V and J ends were trimmed by 1 base and 6 bases, with 13 bases remaining between them. CDR3 length: 16 residues. Germline V gives CDR1 SGHVS, CDR2 FQNEAQ.